This T cell receptor beta chain is from a study of control samples from healthy donors and cancer patients. This table comes from immunoSEQ multiplex PCR, and its TCRdb copy is limited to in-frame clones, with some not included. The table shows 100,000 to 150,000 clones, with roughly 91% occurring only once. Trimming at V came to 1 base and at J to 9 bases, leaving 9 bases not matched to a gene. This CDR3 has 15 residues. The sequenced sample was blood. The receptor comes from a man aged 40-55 years in good health. The V and J genes are TRBV23-1 and TRBJ2-1; the match to TRBD2 covers 7 bases. TRBV23-1 is labeled an ORF, and its function is uncertain. The CDR3 bases are TGCGCCAGCAGTCAATGGACTAGACGGATCGGTGAGCAGTTCTTC. Its translation: CASSQWTRRIGEQFF.